This T cell receptor beta chain is from a study of a mutant IDH1 vaccine in newly diagnosed glioma. Overall study: Of the patients given treatment, approximately 60% were male and 37.5% were female, and a mean age of approximately 40 years was recorded. Patients' prior therapy spanned radiotherapy, temozolomide, or both; most underwent both.

The assay was immunoSEQ multiplex PCR, and TCRdb's table has in-frame clones only and misses some. Here the sample spans roughly 60,000 clones, 70% to 90% being singletons. With respect to this clone: What it recognizes is unknown. A much larger clone sits a single nucleotide away, making a read error possible.

The time point was: week 23, last vaccination. Doses consisted of 300 ug of mutant IDH1 20-mer peptide each, paired with topical imiquimod. This receptor was obtained from a man younger than 40 with glioma. This sample comprised PBMCs, obtained from a glioma patient whose treatment included an IDH1 peptide vaccine.

The CDR3 region is CARSQDGAGGPNTGELFF. In DNA form, the CDR3 reads TGTGCCCGCAGCCAAGATGGGGCGGGGGGGCCTAACACCGGGGAGCTGTTTTTT. The V and J genes are TRBV4-2 and TRBJ2-2; 9 bases are a match to TRBD2. Germline V CDR1 and CDR2: LGHNA, YNFKEQ. The CDR3 has 18 amino acids.